Presented here are 2 T cell receptor beta chains from one specimen sequenced in a study of blood T cell repertoires in COVID-19. Measured with immunoSEQ multiplex PCR; TCRdb has only the in-frame clones, and not every one. The sample consists of 250,000 to 300,000 clones, about 90% of them appearing once. Sample: peripheral blood. The receptors here all came from a woman aged 60-75 years with COVID-19, enrolled during active disease.

The chain carries TRBV4-3 and TRBJ2-7; D might be TRBD1 (7 bases). The CDR3 contains 19 residues. The V end was cut by 0 bases, the J end by 0 bases, with 21 bases between. CDR1 is LGHNA and CDR2 is YSLEER in the germline V gene. CDR3 DNA sequence: TGCGCCAGCAGCCAAGATCACACATATGGGCAGGGGGGCTCCTACGAGCAGTACTTC. Its protein is CASSQDHTYGQGGSYEQYF.

The chain links TRBV5-5 to TRBJ1-1; D is possibly TRBD1 (6 bases). Germline CDR1 and CDR2: SGHKS and YYEKEE (reference sequence). This CDR3 is 16 amino acids long. The ends were cut back, 2 bases at V and 4 bases at J, with 18 bases in the middle. The CDR3 spells CASSFDPQGLGTEAFF. For the CDR3, the DNA is TGTGCCAGCAGCTTCGATCCACAGGGTCTCGGCACTGAAGCTTTCTTT.